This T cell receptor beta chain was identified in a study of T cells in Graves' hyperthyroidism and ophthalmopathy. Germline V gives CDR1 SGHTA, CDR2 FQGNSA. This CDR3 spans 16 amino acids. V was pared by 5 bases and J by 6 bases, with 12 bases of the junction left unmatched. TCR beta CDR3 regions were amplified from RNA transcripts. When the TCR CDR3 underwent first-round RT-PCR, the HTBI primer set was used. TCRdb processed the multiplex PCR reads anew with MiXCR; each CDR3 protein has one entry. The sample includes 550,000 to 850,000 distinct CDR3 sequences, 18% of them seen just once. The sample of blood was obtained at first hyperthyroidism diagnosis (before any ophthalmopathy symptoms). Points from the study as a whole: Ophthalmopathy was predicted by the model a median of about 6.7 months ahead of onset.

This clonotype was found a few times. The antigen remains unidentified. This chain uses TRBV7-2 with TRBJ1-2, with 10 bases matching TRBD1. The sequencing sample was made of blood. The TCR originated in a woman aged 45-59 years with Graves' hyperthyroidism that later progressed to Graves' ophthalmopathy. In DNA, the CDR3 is TGTGCCAGCAGCGCAACGAGAACCGGGACAGGGGATGGCTACACCTTC. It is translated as CASSATRTGTGDGYTF.